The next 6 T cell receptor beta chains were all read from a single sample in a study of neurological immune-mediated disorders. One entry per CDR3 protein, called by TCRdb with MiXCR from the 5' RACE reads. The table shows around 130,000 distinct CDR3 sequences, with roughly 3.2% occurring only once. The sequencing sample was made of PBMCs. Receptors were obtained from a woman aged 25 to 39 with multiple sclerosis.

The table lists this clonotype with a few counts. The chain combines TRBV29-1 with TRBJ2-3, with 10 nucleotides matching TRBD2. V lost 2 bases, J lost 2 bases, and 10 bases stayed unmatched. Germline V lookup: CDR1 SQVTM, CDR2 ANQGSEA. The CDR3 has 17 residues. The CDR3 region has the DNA TGCAGCGTTGAACAACACCTAGCGGGGGTCCCCACAGATACGCAGTATTTT. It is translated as CSVEQHLAGVPTDTQYF.

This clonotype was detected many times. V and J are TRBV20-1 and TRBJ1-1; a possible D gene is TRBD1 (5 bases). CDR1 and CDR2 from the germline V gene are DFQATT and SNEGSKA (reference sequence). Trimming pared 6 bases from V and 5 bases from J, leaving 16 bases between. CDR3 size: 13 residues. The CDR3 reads CSAPEGWGTEAFF. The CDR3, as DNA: TGCAGTGCCCCCGAGGGGTGGGGGACTGAAGCTTTCTTT.

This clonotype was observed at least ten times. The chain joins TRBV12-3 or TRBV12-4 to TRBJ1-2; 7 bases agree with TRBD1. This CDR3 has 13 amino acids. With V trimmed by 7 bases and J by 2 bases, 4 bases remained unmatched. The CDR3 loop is CASNRDRNYGYTF. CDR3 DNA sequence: TGTGCCAGCAACCGGGACAGAAACTATGGCTACACCTTC.

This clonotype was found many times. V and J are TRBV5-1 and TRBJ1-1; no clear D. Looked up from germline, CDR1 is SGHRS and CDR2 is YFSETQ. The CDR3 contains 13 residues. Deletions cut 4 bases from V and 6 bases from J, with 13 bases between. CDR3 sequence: CASSPSASPEAFF. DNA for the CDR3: TGCGCCAGCAGCCCGTCGGCCTCCCCTGAAGCTTTCTTT.

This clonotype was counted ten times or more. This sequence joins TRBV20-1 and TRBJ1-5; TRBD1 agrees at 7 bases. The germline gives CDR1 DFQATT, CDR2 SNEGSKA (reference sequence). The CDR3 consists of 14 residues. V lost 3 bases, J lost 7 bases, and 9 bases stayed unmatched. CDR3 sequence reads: CSASLVGGRQPQHF. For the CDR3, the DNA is TGCAGTGCTAGTTTAGTAGGGGGCCGACAGCCCCAGCATTTT.

The CDR3 protein is CDSTLGNEQFF. In DNA form, the CDR3 reads TGCGATAGCACTTTGGGGAATGAGCAGTTCTTC. The J gene is TRBJ2-1, the V gene TRBV5-1; D remains ambiguous. Germline lookup yields CDR1 SGHRS and CDR2 YFSETQ. The CDR3 covers 11 residues.